The 6 T cell receptor beta chains listed next were all sequenced from one sample in a study of blood T cells in healthy people across ages. Primed by a sample-barcoded 5' primer and a J-beta primer mix, a second PCR proceeded for about 6 to 11 cycles. One entry per CDR3 protein, called by TCRdb with MiXCR from the 5' RACE reads. The table has some 1.6 million distinct CDR3 sequences, around 36% seen once. The sequenced sample consisted of blood. These receptors originate from a woman aged 25 to 39 in good health.

On this clonotype itself: One junction end does not reproduce the germline sequence, and a read error may be involved. This sequence joins TRBV29-1 and TRBJ2-5; D is perhaps TRBD1 or TRBD2 (5 bases each). The CDR3 spans 12 residues. Per germline, CDR1 SQVTM and CDR2 ANQGSEA. The CDR3 sequence is CSSWGNQGTQYF. The CDR3 bases are TGCAGCTCGTGGGGGAACCAAGGGACCCAGTACTTC.

Of note for this clonotype: A much larger clone sits a single nucleotide away, making a read error possible. CDR3 coding DNA: TGCGCCAGCAGCCAAGAGGGGGCAGGGCAGGAAAACATTCAGTACTTC. It is translated as CASSQEGAGQENIQYF. V gene TRBV4-1 combines with J gene TRBJ2-4; possibly TRBD1 for D (6 bases). Germline CDR1 is MGHRA and CDR2 is YSYEKL. This CDR3 contains 16 residues. V gave up 0 bases and J gave up 5 bases, with 14 bases separating them.

This clonotype was recorded at least ten times. The chain is built from TRBV29-1 and TRBJ2-7, with D maybe TRBD1 (6 bases). The CDR3 extends over 13 amino acids. Germline V gene sequence: CDR1 SQVTM, CDR2 ANQGSEA. V was pared by 7 bases and J by 4 bases, with 17 bases between. The CDR3 region is CSATPGQEYEQYF. The CDR3 coding sequence is TGCAGCGCCACACCGGGACAAGAGTACGAGCAGTACTTC.

This chain joins TRBV27 and TRBJ2-3; unclear D gene. The CDR3 extends over 15 amino acids. V lost 3 bases and J lost 0, with 10 bases in between. Germline V lookup: CDR1 MNHEY, CDR2 SMNVEV (reference sequence). In DNA, the CDR3 is TGTGCCAGCAGTTTTTCTCGGAAAAGCACAGATACGCAGTATTTT. Its protein is CASSFSRKSTDTQYF.

The V gene is TRBV20-1, the J gene TRBJ2-7; TRBD2 might be the D (6 bases). The CDR3 spans 13 residues. From germline, CDR1 is DFQATT and CDR2 SNEGSKA (reference sequence). V was cut by 5 bases and J by 7 bases, with 18 bases left in between. The CDR3 sequence is CSAGGIRRVEQYF. CDR3 in DNA: TGCAGTGCTGGGGGGATTCGCAGGGTGGAGCAGTACTTC.

The chain recombines TRBV4-1 with TRBJ2-2; the D gene is possibly TRBD2 (5 bases). Germline V gives CDR1 MGHRA, CDR2 YSYEKL. Trimming left V 0 bases short and J 8 bases short, with 7 bases between. This CDR3 spans 13 amino acids. The chain's CDR3 is CASSQETGGELFF. CDR3 nucleotide sequence: TGCGCCAGCAGCCAAGAGACGGGGGGGGAGCTGTTTTTT.